The 16 T cell receptor beta chains in this list originate from one sample, sequenced in a study of blood T cell repertoires in COVID-19 (TCRdb year 2020). The receptor library was made with the immunoSEQ multiplex PCR assay. TCRdb re-hosts the immuneACCESS table, in-frame sequences only. Its copies lack some clones; in the studies checked, an unresolved V gene accounts for under half of them, and the cause for the rest is not known. This sample comprises around 180,000 clones, roughly nine tenths of them detected only once. The top ten clonotypes cover roughly 20% of the sample. Source material: peripheral blood. These receptors were obtained from a man aged 70-80 years with active or convalescent COVID-19.

The chain couples TRBV10-3 to TRBJ1-1, with 8 bases that match TRBD1. J was trimmed by 3 bases and V by 4 bases; bases with no gene match: 7. The CDR3 consists of 15 residues. Per the germline V gene, CDR1 is ENHRY and CDR2 is SYGVKD. The CDR3 reads CAISARTGFDTEAFF. CDR3 coding DNA: TGTGCCATCAGTGCCCGGACAGGGTTTGACACTGAAGCTTTCTTT.

This clone was counted once. This chain connects TRBV7-7 to TRBJ2-3, with 9 bases that match TRBD1. The length of the CDR3 is 16 residues. Germline assignment: CDR1 SSHAT and CDR2 FNYEAQ (reference sequence). The junction had 4 bases not matched to a gene; V was cut back by 1 base and J by 2 bases. The CDR3 loop is CASSLGQGGITDTQYF. In DNA form, the CDR3 reads TGTGCCAGCAGCTTAGGACAGGGGGGGATCACAGATACGCAGTATTTT. The full variable domain, in which reference TRBV7-7 and TRBJ2-3 provide the parts outside the CDR3, is GAGVSQSPRYKVTKRGQDVTLRCDPISSHATLYWYQQALGQGPEFLTYFNYEAQPDKSGLPSDRFSAERPEGSISTLTIQRTEQRDSAMYRCASSLGQGGITDTQYFGPGTRLTVL.

This clone came up once. CDR3 in amino acids: CASSTRGNTEAFF. For the CDR3, the DNA is TGCGCCAGCAGCACTCGGGGGAACACTGAAGCTTTCTTT. The J gene is TRBJ1-1, the V gene TRBV5-1; D not certain. The germline V gene encodes CDR1 SGHRS and CDR2 YFSETQ. The CDR3 extends over 13 amino acids. Between the trimmed V and J ends, which lost 4 bases and 1 base, there was a span of 8 bases. Together with reference TRBV5-1 and TRBJ1-1, the CDR3 gives the full variable domain: KAGVTQTPRYLIKTRGQQVTLSCSPISGHRSVSWYQQTPGQGLQFLFEYFSETQRNKGNFPGRFSGRQFSNSRSEMNVSTLELGDSALYLCASSTRGNTEAFFGQGTRLTVV.

The J gene is TRBJ2-2, the V gene TRBV19, with TRBD1 identical over 7 bases. CDR1 LNHDA and CDR2 SQIVND come from the germline V gene (reference sequence). The ends lost 6 bases at V and 7 bases at J; junction bases unmatched: 11. The CDR3 has 15 amino acids. This CDR3 is CASSNLPGQRGELFF. The CDR3 DNA reads as TGTGCCAGTAGCAACCTTCCGGGACAGCGCGGGGAGCTGTTTTTT. Complete variable domain (other parts from reference TRBV19 and TRBJ2-2): DGGITQSPKYLFRKEGQNVTLSCEQNLNHDAMYWYRQDPGQGLRLIYYSQIVNDFQKGDIAEGYSVSREKKESFPLTVTSAQKNPTAFYLCASSNLPGQRGELFFGEGSRLTVL.

The rearrangement uses TRBV7-9 and TRBJ1-1; D is perhaps TRBD1 (6 bases). The CDR3 loop spans 11 amino acids. Between the trimmed V and J ends, which lost 2 bases and 10 bases, there was a span of 8 bases. Germline V gives CDR1 SEHNR, CDR2 FQNEAQ (reference sequence). The CDR3 spells CASSLKGGAFF. CDR3 sequence (DNA): TGTGCCAGCAGCTTAAAAGGGGGAGCTTTCTTT.

V usage is TRBV5-1 and J usage is TRBJ1-5; a possible D gene is TRBD1 (6 bases). With 4 bases removed from V and 2 bases from J, the gap between germline ends came to 10 bases. CDR1 SGHRS and CDR2 YFSETQ come from the germline V gene. The CDR3 runs 14 residues. Written as DNA, the CDR3 is TGCGCCAGCAGCCCGACAGGTGGCAATCAGCCCCAGCATTTT. Translation: CASSPTGGNQPQHF.

CDR3 sequence reads: CASSGRTGGQPQHF. Written as DNA, the CDR3 is TGTGCCAGCAGTGGACGAACCGGGGGTCAGCCCCAGCATTTT. This sequence joins TRBV2 and TRBJ1-5; D might be TRBD1 (5 bases). The germline gives CDR1 SNHLY, CDR2 FYNNEI. The V end lost 4 bases, the J end lost 6 bases, and 13 bases lay between the germline ends. The CDR3 has 14 amino acids.

The chain has TRBV7-2 and TRBJ2-5, with 12 bases identical to TRBD1. The ends lost 2 bases at V and 5 bases at J; junction bases unmatched: 6. This CDR3 comprises 16 residues. Germline CDR1 SGHTA, CDR2 FQGNSA. CDR3 sequence reads: CASSLWDRGLGETQYF. The CDR3 DNA reads as TGTGCCAGCAGCTTATGGGACAGGGGGCTTGGGGAGACCCAGTACTTC.

The chain uses TRBV27 and TRBJ1-2, with 7 bases aligning to TRBD1. V shed 6 bases and J 4 bases; nucleotides not matched to a gene: 5. Per the germline V gene, CDR1 is MNHEY and CDR2 is SMNVEV (reference sequence). The CDR3 has 13 residues. CDR3 nucleotides: TGTGCCAGCAGCTCCGGGACAGTCTATGGCTACACCTTC. Encoded protein: CASSSGTVYGYTF.

The chain carries TRBV2 and TRBJ1-2; weak D call: TRBD1 (5 bases). Germline loops: CDR1 SNHLY, CDR2 FYNNEI. With 4 bases removed from V and 2 bases from J, the gap between germline ends came to 8 bases. This CDR3 region has 13 residues. The CDR3 loop reads CASSAGRNYGYTF. The CDR3 region has the DNA TGTGCCAGCAGTGCAGGGCGCAACTATGGCTACACCTTC.

The genes are TRBV5-1 and TRBJ2-2, with D maybe TRBD1 (5 bases). The V gene lost 4 bases and the J gene lost 3 bases, with 10 bases spanning the gap. CDR3 length: 14 residues. Germline V gives CDR1 SGHRS, CDR2 YFSETQ. Here the CDR3 DNA reads TGCGCCAGCAGCGCAGACAGAGACACCGGGGAGCTGTTTTTT. This translates into CASSADRDTGELFF.

The chain employs TRBV5-1 and TRBJ2-7; D may be TRBD2 (6 bases). From germline, CDR1 is SGHRS and CDR2 YFSETQ. Trimming shortened V by 4 bases and J by 0 bases, and 14 bases separated the two germline ends. The CDR3 runs 15 residues. The CDR3 is CASSPLLGGSYEQYF. CDR3 bases: TGCGCCAGCAGCCCCCTCCTGGGGGGCTCCTACGAGCAGTACTTC.

This clone came up a few times. CDR3 nucleotides: TGTGCCAGTAGTATAGCGGTCGGAGGATACGAGCAGTACTTC. This translates into CASSIAVGGYEQYF. The chain links TRBV19 to TRBJ2-7, with D possibly matching TRBD2 (5 bases). Germline V gene data show CDR1 as LNHDA and CDR2 as SQIVND (reference sequence). The CDR3 runs to 14 residues. V lost 1 base to trimming and J lost 4 bases, with 11 bases between them.

The V call is TRBV7-9, the J call TRBJ1-1; 8 positions match TRBD1. V was pared by 0 bases and J by 0 bases, with 12 bases of the junction left unmatched. Germline V gives CDR1 SEHNR, CDR2 FQNEAQ (reference sequence). The CDR3 extends over 19 amino acids. For the CDR3, the DNA is TGTGCCAGCAGCTTAGCGTTTCGTCGGACAGGGAGGGTGAACACTGAAGCTTTCTTT. Its protein is CASSLAFRRTGRVNTEAFF.

This clone was seen just once. The J gene is TRBJ1-4, the V gene TRBV6-6; 7 positions agree with TRBD1. This CDR3 has 15 residues. From germline, CDR1 is MNHNY and CDR2 SVGAGI (reference sequence). V shed 6 bases and J 2 bases; nucleotides not matched to a gene: 6. The CDR3 coding sequence is TGTGCCAGCAGCCCATCGGACAGGACTAATGAAAAACTGTTTTTT. Translating gives CASSPSDRTNEKLFF.

This chain joins TRBV29-1 and TRBJ1-2; possible D gene TRBD1, 5 bases. V was clipped by 4 bases and J by 6 bases, with 12 bases between them. The CDR3 runs 12 residues. The germline V gene encodes CDR1 SQVTM and CDR2 ANQGSEA. DNA for the CDR3: TGCAGCGTTGGCCGCAGGGAGGATGGCTACACCTTC. It specifies CSVGRREDGYTF.